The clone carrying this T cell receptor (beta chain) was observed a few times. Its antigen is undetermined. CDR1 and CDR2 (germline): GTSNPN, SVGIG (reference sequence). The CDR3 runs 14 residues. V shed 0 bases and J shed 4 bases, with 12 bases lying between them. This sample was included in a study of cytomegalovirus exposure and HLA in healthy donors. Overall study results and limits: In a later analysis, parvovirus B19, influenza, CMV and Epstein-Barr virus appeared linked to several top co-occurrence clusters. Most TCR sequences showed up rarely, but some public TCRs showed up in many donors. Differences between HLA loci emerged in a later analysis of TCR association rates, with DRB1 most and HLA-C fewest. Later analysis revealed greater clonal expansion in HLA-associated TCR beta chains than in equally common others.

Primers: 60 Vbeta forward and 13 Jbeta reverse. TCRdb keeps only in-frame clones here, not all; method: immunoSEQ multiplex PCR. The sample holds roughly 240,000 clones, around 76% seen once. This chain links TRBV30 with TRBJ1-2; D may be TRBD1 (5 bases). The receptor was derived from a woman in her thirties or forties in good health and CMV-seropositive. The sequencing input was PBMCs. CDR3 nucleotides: TGTGCCTGGAGTGTTCGACAGTGGGGCTATGGCTACACCTTC. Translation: CAWSVRQWGYGYTF. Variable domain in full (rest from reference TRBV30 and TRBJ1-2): SQTIHQWPATLVQPVGSPLSLECTVEGTSNPNLYWYRQAAGRGLQLLFYSVGIGQISSEVPQNLSASRPQDRQFILSSKKLLLSDSGFYLCAWSVRQWGYGYTFGSGTRLTVV.